This T cell receptor (beta chain) emerged from a study of CD8 T cells in ankylosing spondylitis. TCRdb reanalysed the 5' RACE reads using MiXCR and keeps one entry per CDR3 protein. The sample holds around 150,000 distinct CDR3 sequences, around 18% seen once. Study-level results: Certain motif variants had earlier been reported in reactive arthritis synovial fluid and blood.

This clonotype occurred many times. The antigen remains unidentified. The germline gives CDR1 MNHNS, CDR2 SASEGT. V lost 7 bases and J 1 base, leaving 16 bases between the germline ends. The CDR3 length is 15 residues. The rearrangement joins TRBV6-1 to TRBJ2-5; TRBD1 or TRBD2 may be the D gene (6 bases each). This sequence was found in a male donor with ankylosing spondylitis or in good health (not recorded which). The sequencing input was blood, either unsorted or a sorted T cell fraction (not recorded which). CDR3 sequence (DNA): TGTGCCAGCACCAGGGGTAGCGGCCTCCAAGAGACCCAGTACTTC. Its protein product is CASTRGSGLQETQYF.